This passage covers 28 T cell receptor beta chains from one sample sequenced in a study of blood T cell repertoires in COVID-19. TCRdb's copy holds only in-frame clones and misses some; the assay was immunoSEQ multiplex PCR. Counted here are about 43,000 clones, approximately 90% occurring once; the ten biggest clones make up 8% to 10%. The specimen was peripheral blood. The source is a woman of 80 years or more with active COVID-19.

The chain uses TRBV3-1 (or the pseudogene TRBV3-2) and TRBJ2-3; D is possibly TRBD1 (5 bases). This CDR3 contains 15 residues. The germline V and J ends were trimmed by 3 bases and 1 base, with 11 bases remaining between them. Looked up from germline, CDR1 is LGHDT and CDR2 is YNNKEL (reference sequence). The CDR3 region is CASSQGREGTDTQYF. Here the CDR3 DNA reads TGTGCCAGCAGCCAGGGGCGTGAGGGCACAGATACGCAGTATTTT.

The rearrangement joins TRBV6-1 to TRBJ2-3; maybe TRBD2 (7 bases). This CDR3 has 16 amino acids. The V gene lost 0 bases and the J gene lost 4 bases, with 14 bases spanning the gap. Looked up from germline, CDR1 is MNHNS and CDR2 is SASEGT. The CDR3 DNA reads as TGTGCCAGCAGTGAAGCGCTTGGCGGGGGCTCAGATACGCAGTATTTT. This codes for CASSEALGGGSDTQYF.

V and J are TRBV5-4 and TRBJ2-5; maybe TRBD2 (6 bases). V was trimmed by 4 bases and J by 1 base, leaving 11 bases between them. The CDR3 contains 14 residues. The germline V gene encodes CDR1 SGHNT and CDR2 YYREEE (reference sequence). The CDR3 spells CASSPAGRQETQYF. The CDR3 bases are TGTGCCAGCAGCCCCGCGGGGCGCCAAGAGACCCAGTACTTC.

CDR3 region: CASTVSRGGNEQFF. CDR3 sequence (DNA): TGTGCCAGCACCGTTTCGCGGGGGGGCAATGAGCAGTTCTTC. J is TRBJ2-1 and V is TRBV5-4; 9 bases are a match to TRBD2. After removal of 6 bases from V and 6 bases from J, the junction contained 7 bases not matched to a gene. Germline V gene data show CDR1 as SGHNT and CDR2 as YYREEE (reference sequence). This CDR3 is 14 amino acids long.

V usage is TRBV14 and J usage is TRBJ2-1; 12 nucleotides match TRBD2. V lost 1 base to trimming and J lost 13 bases; unmatched junction nucleotides: 5. The CDR3 loop spans 14 amino acids. CDR1 SGHDN and CDR2 FVKESK come from the germline V gene. CDR3 sequence: CASSQGLAGATQFF. DNA of the CDR3: TGTGCCAGCAGCCAAGGACTAGCGGGGGCGACCCAGTTCTTC. The whole variable domain, filled in from reference TRBV14 and TRBJ2-1, reads EAGVTQFPSHSVIEKGQTVTLRCDPISGHDNLYWYRRVMGKEIKFLLHFVKESKQDESGMPNNRFLAERTGGTYSTLKVQPAELEDSGVYFCASSQGLAGATQFFGPGTRLTVL.

V is TRBV7-2 and J is TRBJ1-4; 8 nucleotides align to TRBD1. The CDR3 sequence is 14 residues long. V shed 5 bases and J 8 bases; nucleotides not matched to a gene: 7. Germline V gene data show CDR1 as SGHTA and CDR2 as FQGNSA. The CDR3 sequence is CASSIRQGIEKLFF. CDR3 in DNA: TGTGCCAGCAGCATCCGACAGGGGATAGAAAAACTGTTTTTT.

This clone was observed once. The gene calls are TRBV11-1 and TRBJ1-4, with a weak D call TRBD1 (5 bases). The CDR3 has 16 amino acids. Trimming removed 3 bases at V and 0 bases at J, with 11 bases between. Per the germline V gene, CDR1 is SGHAT and CDR2 is FQDESV (reference sequence). The CDR3 here is CASSFGGGSTNEKLFF. The CDR3 nucleotides are TGTGCCAGCAGCTTCGGGGGAGGTTCAACTAATGAAAAACTGTTTTTT.

This clone rates as medium-sized. This chain connects TRBV3-1 (or the pseudogene TRBV3-2) to TRBJ1-5; TRBD1 matches 9 bases. The CDR3 covers 14 residues. In germline, CDR1 is LGHDT, CDR2 YNNKEL (reference sequence). The V and J ends lost 4 bases and 7 bases, in that order; junction bases with no gene match: 5. The CDR3 DNA reads as TGTGCCAGCAGCCGGGGACAGGGTGGACAGCCCCAGCATTTT. As protein: CASSRGQGGQPQHF.

This clone has a handful of counts. This chain connects TRBV12-3 or TRBV12-4 to TRBJ1-2; D not certain. V lost 4 bases and J 7 bases, leaving 13 bases between the germline ends. There are 13 residues in the CDR3. The CDR3 reads CASSYRGSGGYTF. DNA for the CDR3: TGTGCCAGCAGTTATAGAGGGTCGGGTGGCTACACCTTC.

The chain recombines TRBV5-6 with TRBJ2-3; 10 bases match TRBD2. CDR3 length: 16 amino acids. Germline V gene data show CDR1 as SGHDT and CDR2 as YYEEEE. The ends lost 4 bases at V and 5 bases at J; junction bases unmatched: 10. CDR3: CASSLITGTSVDTQYF. In DNA, the CDR3 is TGTGCCAGCAGCCTAATAACCGGGACTAGCGTAGATACGCAGTATTTT.

The chain carries TRBV2 and TRBJ1-4, with 8 bases matching TRBD1. Germline V gene data show CDR1 as SNHLY and CDR2 as FYNNEI. J was trimmed by 7 bases and V by 4 bases; bases with no gene match: 11. The CDR3 has 16 residues. CDR3 in DNA: TGTGCCAGCAGTGGACAGGGGATAATTCGTTTTGAAAAACTGTTTTTT. Its protein is CASSGQGIIRFEKLFF.

The V call is TRBV2, the J call TRBJ1-1, with 7 positions matching TRBD1. Germline-derived CDR1 and CDR2 are SNHLY and FYNNEI. V lost 7 bases, J lost 0 bases, and 11 bases stayed unmatched. This CDR3 contains 16 residues. In DNA form, the CDR3 reads TGTGCCAGCACCCTGATGACAGGGACGATGAACACTGAAGCTTTCTTT. Its translation: CASTLMTGTMNTEAFF.

The chain joins TRBV7-9 to TRBJ1-1, with D unresolved. The CDR3 is 15 amino acids. The germline gives CDR1 SEHNR, CDR2 FQNEAQ (reference sequence). Trimming stripped 3 bases from V and 1 base from J, with 12 bases between. The CDR3 sequence: CASSFPEVANTEAFF. As DNA, the CDR3 is TGTGCCAGCAGCTTTCCTGAGGTGGCGAACACTGAAGCTTTCTTT.

The chain couples TRBV27 to TRBJ1-5, with 10 bases lining up with TRBD1. CDR3 length: 15 residues. The germline V gene encodes CDR1 MNHEY and CDR2 SMNVEV (reference sequence). The trim removed 5 bases at V and 7 bases at J, leaving 8 bases unmatched. The CDR3 DNA reads TGTGCCAGCAGTACGGGACAGGGGAGAGGGCAGCCCCAGCATTTT. Translation: CASSTGQGRGQPQHF.

The DNA of the CDR3 is TGTGCCAGCAGTTACCGGGACAGAACTACTAACTATGGCTACACCTTC. Protein sequence: CASSYRDRTTNYGYTF. This chain uses TRBV28 with TRBJ1-2; 7 nucleotides align to TRBD1. There are 16 residues in the CDR3. Germline CDR1 reads MDHEN; CDR2 reads SYDVKM. With 4 bases clipped from V and 0 bases from J, the junction kept 8 bases outside the gene matches.

V gene TRBV28 combines with J gene TRBJ1-2; 8 positions agree with TRBD1. J gave up 0 bases and V 6 bases, and 6 bases lay outside the gene matches. Germline V gene sequence: CDR1 MDHEN, CDR2 SYDVKM. This CDR3 is 15 amino acids long. The CDR3 coding sequence is TGTGCCAGCAGACGACAGGGGAGAGCTAACTATGGCTACACCTTC. The encoded protein is CASRRQGRANYGYTF.

This rearrangement joins TRBV7-7 to TRBJ2-3; possibly TRBD2 for D (8 bases). CDR3 length: 13 amino acids. Germline V lookup: CDR1 SSHAT, CDR2 FNYEAQ (reference sequence). CDR3 amino acids: CASGTEYTDTQYF. CDR3 bases: TGTGCTAGCGGGACAGAGTACACAGATACGCAGTATTTT.

The gene calls are TRBV7-8 and TRBJ2-7; D is possibly TRBD1 (5 bases). This CDR3 contains 16 residues. Trimming stripped 5 bases from V and 3 bases from J, with 20 bases between. The germline V gene encodes CDR1 SGHVS and CDR2 FQNEAQ. The CDR3 bases are TGTGCCAGCAGCATACAGGCATGGGGCCCCGTCTACGAGCAGTACTTC. It encodes CASSIQAWGPVYEQYF. Based on the CDR3 plus reference TRBV7-8 and TRBJ2-7, the full variable domain is GAGVSQSPRYKVAKRGQDVALRCDPISGHVSLFWYQQALGQGPEFLTYFQNEAQLDKSGLPSDRFFAERPEGSVSTLKIQRTQQEDSAVYLCASSIQAWGPVYEQYFGPGTRLTVT.

This clone was observed a single time. V gene TRBV29-1 combines with J gene TRBJ2-7; possible D gene TRBD2, 6 bases. This CDR3 spans 13 amino acids. Germline loops: CDR1 SQVTM, CDR2 ANQGSEA. V gave up 6 bases and J gave up 5 bases, with 17 bases separating them. CDR3 DNA sequence: TGCAGCGTCCTCCGGGACTCCGGGGACGAGCAGTACTTC. Residues: CSVLRDSGDEQYF.

V usage is TRBV5-8 and J usage is TRBJ1-2; D is possibly TRBD1 (5 bases). V gave up 0 bases and J gave up 4 bases, with 7 bases separating them. The CDR3 covers 13 residues. The V gene's germline CDR1 is SGHTS and CDR2 YDEGEE. CDR3 sequence: CASSLGQLYGYTF. The DNA of the CDR3 is TGTGCCAGCAGCTTGGGACAGCTCTATGGCTACACCTTC.

The V gene is TRBV6-2 or TRBV6-3, the J gene TRBJ2-5; maybe TRBD1 (5 bases). The germline V gene encodes CDR1 MNHEY and CDR2 SVGEGT. V dropped 4 bases and J dropped 4 bases, with 10 bases sitting between them. This CDR3 comprises 13 residues. CDR3 bases: TGTGCCAGCAGTTTTTTGGGGCGAGAGACCCAGTACTTC. This sequence encodes CASSFLGRETQYF.

The rearrangement joins TRBV6-1 to TRBJ2-7; TRBD1 aligns across 8 bases. This CDR3 region has 16 residues. Germline values: CDR1 MNHNS, CDR2 SASEGT. J was trimmed by 4 bases and V by 8 bases; bases with no gene match: 16. CDR3 in amino acids: CASGARLGTGVYEQYF. DNA for the CDR3: TGTGCCAGCGGTGCCCGCTTGGGGACAGGAGTGTACGAGCAGTACTTC.

The chain joins TRBV6-2 or TRBV6-3 to TRBJ1-2, with unresolved D. CDR1 is MNHEY and CDR2 is SVGEGT in the germline V gene. The ends were cut back, 5 bases at V and 7 bases at J, with 17 bases in the middle. This CDR3 spans 14 amino acids. CDR3 residues: CASSPTGRLPGYTF. The CDR3 region has the DNA TGTGCCAGCAGTCCCACCGGCAGGCTGCCTGGCTACACCTTC.

The chain links TRBV5-4 to TRBJ2-1; 10 bases agree with TRBD1. After removal of 2 bases from V and 8 bases from J, the junction contained 4 bases not matched to a gene. In germline, CDR1 is SGHNT, CDR2 YYREEE (reference sequence). This CDR3 has 14 amino acids. The CDR3 DNA is TGTGCCAGCAGCTTTGGGACAGGGGACGATGAGCAGTTCTTC. This sequence encodes CASSFGTGDDEQFF.

The V gene is TRBV27, the J gene TRBJ1-5, with 7 bases matching TRBD1. From germline, CDR1 is MNHEY and CDR2 SMNVEV (reference sequence). The CDR3 totals 14 residues. The ends lost 3 bases at V and 7 bases at J; junction bases unmatched: 6. For the CDR3, the DNA is TGTGCCAGCAGTTTCCGGGACAGAGGACAGCCCCAGCATTTT. The encoded protein is CASSFRDRGQPQHF.

V usage is TRBV28 and J usage is TRBJ2-2; D not certain. Trimming removed 6 bases at V and 2 bases at J, with 4 bases between. The CDR3 covers 12 residues. From germline, CDR1 is MDHEN and CDR2 SYDVKM. In DNA, the CDR3 is TGTGCCAGCAGAACTAACACCGGGGAGCTGTTTTTT. Translated, it gives CASRTNTGELFF.

The gene calls are TRBV5-1 and TRBJ2-7; 9 bases fit TRBD1. The CDR3 sequence is 15 residues long. Germline V gene sequence: CDR1 SGHRS, CDR2 YFSETQ. J lost 6 bases, V lost 0 bases, and 7 bases had no gene match. CDR3 bases: TGCGCCAGCAGCTTGGGGCAAAGGACAGGGGTCGAGCAGTACTTC. Its protein is CASSLGQRTGVEQYF.

In this sample, this clone turned up a few times. The rearrangement links TRBV5-1 to TRBJ2-3; 7 bases are a match to TRBD1. This CDR3 is 15 amino acids long. Germline V gives CDR1 SGHRS, CDR2 YFSETQ. Unmatched junction bases numbered 11, after V lost 4 bases and J lost 6 bases. The CDR3 nucleotides are TGCGCCAGCAGCCTAATAGAGACAGGGCATGATACGCAGTATTTT. It yields the protein CASSLIETGHDTQYF.